Given below is one T cell receptor beta chain in context. What it binds is not known. CDR1 and CDR2 (germline): MNHNS, SASEGT. The CDR3 contains 14 residues. Trimming took 4 bases from V and 5 from J, leaving 12 bases between them. This sample is drawn from a study of shared clonotypes between healthy human individuals. Study-wide points: Several donors held about 5% of naive CD4 clonotypes in common.

TCRdb's table, derived via immunoSEQ multiplex PCR, lists solely in-frame clones and lacks some. Of 2 million to 3 million clones in the sample, approximately 94% are singletons; the top ten hold more than 0.35%. Sequencing was performed on naive CD4+ T cells from PBMCs. Subset specified: CD45RA+ positively selected. This TCR was sampled from a young man in good health. Some clones in this sample may be carry-over from other donors' samples. The chain links TRBV6-1 to TRBJ1-5, with a weak D call TRBD1 (6 bases). CDR3 protein: CASSVSGDDQPQHF. CDR3 in DNA: TGTGCCAGCAGTGTTTCAGGGGATGATCAGCCCCAGCATTTT.